This T cell receptor beta chain derives from a study of blood T cell repertoires in COVID-19. Assay: immunoSEQ multiplex PCR; the TCRdb copy retains only in-frame clones and omits some. In the table there are about 370,000 clones, roughly 92% of which are singletons. Clinical history as reported by participants underpinned cohort assignment. Within 2 weeks before study entry, exposed participants met a COVID-19 case. The junction had 5 bases not matched to a gene; V was cut back by 6 bases and J by 2 bases. The CDR3 has 14 residues. Germline CDR1 MNHEY, CDR2 SMNVEV (reference sequence). Sequencing was performed on PBMCs or T cells enriched from blood (not recorded which). The clonotype comes from a woman aged 35 to 49 who had been exposed to COVID-19. This chain joins TRBV27 and TRBJ2-5; 8 positions agree with TRBD2. CDR3 nucleotides: TGTGCCAGCAGCCGACTAGCGCGTCAAGAGACCCAGTACTTC. It encodes CASSRLARQETQYF.